A single sample is the source of the 15 T cell receptor beta chains below, sequenced in a study of human T cells and chemical hapten exposure. TCRdb redid the calling of the RACE reads with MiXCR, one entry per CDR3 protein. The sample records over 150,000 distinct CDR3 sequences, about 30% being singletons. Time point described: patch test 3, about 24 weeks after DPC sensitization. The treatment is: therapeutic diphenylcyclopropenone sensitization with weekly scalp DPC. The material was whole blood, obtained in connection with sensitization to the hapten diphenylcyclopropenone (DPC). The source of these receptors is a woman under 30 with alopecia areata. Some clones in this sample may be carry-over from other donors' samples.

The V gene is TRBV10-3, the J gene TRBJ2-7, with 7 bases aligning to TRBD2. The germline gives CDR1 ENHRY, CDR2 SYGVKD. The CDR3 extends over 16 amino acids. V was clipped by 0 bases and J by 0 bases; unmatched bases: 5. CDR3 protein: CAISESGGSSSYEQYF. The DNA of the CDR3 is TGTGCCATCAGTGAGTCGGGAGGGTCCAGCTCCTACGAGCAGTACTTC.

V gene TRBV18 combines with J gene TRBJ2-4; 8 bases match TRBD1. Germline values: CDR1 KGHSH, CDR2 LQKENI. The length of the CDR3 is 16 residues. Trimming cost V 5 bases and J 0 bases; bases outside gene matches: 6. Written as DNA, the CDR3 is TGTGCCAGCTCATCCTGGACAGGGCAAGCCAAAAACATTCAGTACTTC. Translation gives CASSSWTGQAKNIQYF.

The gene calls are TRBV3-1 and TRBJ2-1; 9 bases align to TRBD2. This CDR3 comprises 16 residues. After removal of 6 bases from V and 7 bases from J, the junction contained 13 bases not matched to a gene. CDR1 LGHDT and CDR2 YNNKEL come from the germline V gene (reference sequence). The CDR3 protein is CASRPFGTSSYNEQFF. The DNA of the CDR3 is TGTGCCAGCAGACCTTTCGGGACTAGCTCTTATAATGAGCAGTTCTTC.

The table lists this clonotype with a few counts. This chain connects TRBV29-1 to TRBJ2-1; weak D call: TRBD2 (6 bases). The CDR3 is 13 residues long. V was cut by 4 bases and J by 7 bases, with 14 bases left in between. Germline V CDR1 and CDR2: SQVTM, ANQGSEA. CDR3: CSVVSRGINEQFF. DNA of the CDR3: TGCAGCGTTGTATCTCGGGGGATAAATGAGCAGTTCTTC.

The chain links TRBV6-4 to TRBJ1-1; D remains unclear. Germline CDR1 is MRHNA and CDR2 is SNTAGT. V was pared by 6 bases and J by 1 base, with 12 bases between. There are 14 residues in the CDR3. CDR3 region: CASRAAATNTEAFF. For the CDR3, the DNA is TGTGCCAGCAGAGCAGCCGCGACGAACACTGAAGCTTTCTTT.

This rearrangement joins TRBV10-3 to TRBJ1-3, with a possible D match to TRBD1 (5 bases). This CDR3 has 16 amino acids. V was pared by 0 bases and J by 11 bases, with 20 bases between. The germline V gene has CDR1 ENHRY and CDR2 SYGVKD. The CDR3 loop is CAISESGRDSRRAIYF. The CDR3, as DNA: TGTGCCATCAGTGAGTCGGGCCGGGACTCCCGAAGGGCCATATATTTT.

The chain is built from TRBV20-1 and TRBJ2-5, with D hard to call. Trimming left V 0 bases short and J 5 bases short, with 13 bases between. CDR3 length: 14 amino acids. Germline V CDR1 and CDR2: DFQATT, SNEGSKA (reference sequence). The CDR3 loop reads CSARENDLGETQYF. The DNA of the CDR3 is TGCAGTGCTAGAGAAAACGATCTGGGGGAGACCCAGTACTTC.

This clonotype was detected a few times. The chain recombines TRBV4-1 with TRBJ2-7, with D possibly being TRBD1 (6 bases). The CDR3 is 13 residues long. V gave up 4 bases and J gave up 6 bases, with 13 bases separating them. Germline assignment: CDR1 MGHRA and CDR2 YSYEKL. The CDR3 nucleotides are TGCGCCAGCAGCCCCGGGACATCTTCCGAGCAGTACTTC. Protein sequence: CASSPGTSSEQYF.

This clonotype was found once. The genes are TRBV29-1 and TRBJ2-7; D uncertain. CDR3 length: 13 residues. CDR1 SQVTM and CDR2 ANQGSEA come from the germline V gene. V was pared by 3 bases and J by 2 bases, with 11 bases between. This CDR3 is CSVDGASPYEQYF. The CDR3 DNA reads as TGCAGCGTTGATGGCGCCAGCCCCTACGAGCAGTACTTC.

This clonotype came up many times. V gene TRBV6-6 combines with J gene TRBJ1-2, with TRBD1 as a possible D gene (5 bases). The CDR3 consists of 17 residues. CDR1 and CDR2 (germline): MNHNY, SVGAGI (reference sequence). Trimming took 3 bases from V and 8 from J, leaving 25 bases between them. The CDR3 spells CASSYLSPGTAREGYTF. The CDR3 DNA follows: TGTGCCAGCAGTTATTTATCCCCCGGGACCGCTAGAGAAGGCTACACCTTC.

This clonotype was seen a few times. The CDR3 region is CASSPGTTTDTQYF. CDR3 nucleotides: TGCGCCAGCAGCCCTGGGACTACGACAGATACGCAGTATTTT. The rearrangement joins TRBV5-1 to TRBJ2-3; 7 positions agree with TRBD2. Germline V gene sequence: CDR1 SGHRS, CDR2 YFSETQ. CDR3 length: 14 amino acids. J was trimmed by 3 bases and V by 4 bases; bases with no gene match: 5.

The chain recombines TRBV25-1 with TRBJ1-2; D remains unclear. The germline V gene has CDR1 MGHDK and CDR2 SYGVNS. The CDR3 is 11 amino acids. Between the trimmed V and J ends, which lost 0 bases and 7 bases, there was a span of 3 bases. In DNA, the CDR3 is TGTGCCAGCAGTGAATATTCTGGCTACACCTTC. Protein: CASSEYSGYTF.

This rearrangement joins TRBV24-1 to TRBJ2-7, with a weak D call TRBD2 (6 bases). Germline V gene lookup returns CDR1 KGHDR and CDR2 SFDVKD. CDR3 length: 11 amino acids. Trimming removed 5 bases at V and 6 bases at J, with 7 bases between. CDR3 loop: CATSVGGEQYF. DNA of the CDR3: TGTGCCACCAGTGTCGGGGGCGAGCAGTACTTC.

In this sample, this clonotype turned up a few times. The genes are TRBV6-2 or TRBV6-3 and TRBJ2-3; D might be TRBD2 (5 bases). V was pared by 2 bases and J by 9 bases, with 12 bases between. In germline, CDR1 is MNHEY, CDR2 SVGEGT. The CDR3 contains 13 residues. Here the CDR3 DNA reads TGTGCCAGCAGTTACGAGGGAAGGACGACGCAGTATTTT. Translated, it gives CASSYEGRTTQYF.

This clonotype was seen only a few times. The V and J genes are TRBV11-2 and TRBJ2-1; tentative D call: TRBD1 (5 bases). CDR3 length equals 14 residues. Looked up from germline, CDR1 is SGHAT and CDR2 is FQNNGV. The V gene lost 11 bases and the J gene lost 7 bases, with 21 bases spanning the gap. This chain's CDR3 is CASPTAGRVNEQFF. CDR3 bases: TGTGCCTCCCCGACGGCAGGGCGTGTAAATGAGCAGTTCTTC.